The T cell receptor (beta chain) described here comes from a study of blood T cell repertoires in COVID-19. TCRdb's table, derived via immunoSEQ multiplex PCR, lists solely in-frame clones and lacks some. The data hold 260,000 or so clones, with about 91% observed a single time. Germline V gives CDR1 SGHDT, CDR2 YYEEEE. The CDR3 is 15 residues long. V lost 7 bases, J lost 4 bases, and 5 bases stayed unmatched. The source of this sequence is a woman aged 40-49 years with acute COVID-19. The sample taken for sequencing was PBMCs or T cells enriched from blood (not recorded which). This chain uses TRBV5-6 with TRBJ2-2; 12 bases match TRBD2. The CDR3 DNA reads as TGTGCCAGCGCGGCACTAGCGGGAGGCACCGGGGAGCTGTTTTTT. This encodes CASAALAGGTGELFF.